The clone carrying this T cell receptor (beta chain) appeared a few times. This sample was included in a study of beta chain features in type 1 diabetes. Study summary: Under 140,000,000 sorted cells were examined across all samples.

A single heparinised draw of approximately 0.12 L on average was taken per donor. As every portion of the isolated RNA was reverse transcribed, the sequencing read expressed TCRB transcripts. Clones were sequenced by immunoSEQ multiplex PCR, and TCRdb holds only the in-frame ones, with some missing. The sample shows roughly 240,000 clones, around 14% of them seen only once. This CDR3 is built from 16 residues. The V and J ends lost 10 bases and 0 bases, in that order; junction bases with no gene match: 11. Germline CDR1 reads SNHLY; CDR2 reads FYNNEI. The TCR comes from a woman aged 40 to 55 in good health. The sample consisted of naive CD4+ T cells from blood. The chain has TRBV2 and TRBJ2-1, with TRBD2 matching 8 bases. CDR3 sequence: CATRGSSGDSYNEQFF. The CDR3 DNA reads as TGTGCCACCCGAGGGAGTAGCGGGGACTCCTACAATGAGCAGTTCTTC. The full variable domain, its missing parts supplied by reference TRBV2 and TRBJ2-1, is EPEVTQTPSHQVTQMGQEVILRCVPISNHLYFYWYRQILGQKVEFLVSFYNNEISEKSEIFDDQFSVERPDGSNFTLKIRSTKLEDSAMYFCATRGSSGDSYNEQFFGPGTRLTVL.